The 20 T cell receptor beta chains listed next were all sequenced from one sample in a study of OX40 agonist ivuxolimab in advanced cancers. Libraries were made using the immunoSEQ multiplex PCR assay. In its TCRdb copy, this immuneACCESS table keeps in-frame sequences only and misses some clones. Where compared with another copy, unresolved V genes explain less than half of these, and the others have no known cause. The sample includes some 70,000 clones, with 75% to 95% observed a single time. Together, the top ten hold approximately 0.99% of the sample. The sample consisted of CD4+ or CD8+ T cells sorted from blood, taken in a trial of the OX40 agonist ivuxolimab. The receptors originated from an adult with an advanced solid tumor such as melanoma, head and neck, liver or kidney cancer.

The chain has TRBV2 and TRBJ2-2; TRBD2 matches at 13 bases. Germline assignment: CDR1 SNHLY and CDR2 FYNNEI. J gave up 8 bases and V 6 bases, and 6 bases lay outside the gene matches. This CDR3 has 15 amino acids. CDR3 sequence reads: CASRGWTSGSGELFF. DNA for the CDR3: TGTGCCAGCAGGGGCTGGACTAGCGGGAGTGGGGAGCTGTTTTTT.

The J gene is TRBJ1-1, the V gene TRBV11-2; 7 bases are shared with TRBD1. Germline V gene data show CDR1 as SGHAT and CDR2 as FQNNGV. CDR3 length equals 14 residues. J gave up 4 bases and V 2 bases, and 4 bases lay outside the gene matches. For the CDR3, the DNA is TGTGCCAGCAGCTTAATTCCAGGGGGCACTGAAGCTTTCTTT. Residues: CASSLIPGGTEAFF.

This chain joins TRBV5-8 and TRBJ1-5; 7 bases are shared with TRBD1. Germline V gene data show CDR1 as SGHTS and CDR2 as YDEGEE. The ends lost 3 bases at V and 3 bases at J; junction bases unmatched: 6. The CDR3 has 15 amino acids. CDR3 in DNA: TGTGCCAGCAGCTCGGGACAGCAGATCAATCAGCCCCAGCATTTT. Amino acids: CASSSGQQINQPQHF. Combining the CDR3 with reference TRBV5-8 and TRBJ1-5 gives the whole variable domain EAGVTQSPTHLIKTRGQQATLRCSPISGHTSVYWYQQALGLGLQFLLWYDEGEERNRGNFPPRFSGRQFPNYSSELNVNALELEDSALYLCASSSGQQINQPQHFGDGTRLSIL.

In this sample, this clone turned up once. V gene TRBV18 combines with J gene TRBJ1-1; the D gene is possibly TRBD1 (5 bases). CDR3 length: 15 amino acids. Germline CDR1 reads KGHSH; CDR2 reads LQKENI. V lost 0 bases and J 4 bases, leaving 12 bases between the germline ends. Written as DNA, the CDR3 is TGTGCCAGCTCACCACCGAGGGACGGTGGCACTGAAGCTTTCTTT. Residues: CASSPPRDGGTEAFF.

The V gene is TRBV7-9, the J gene TRBJ2-1; 8 bases are shared with TRBD1. The CDR3 is 16 amino acids. Germline-derived CDR1 and CDR2 are SEHNR and FQNEAQ (reference sequence). V lost 8 bases to trimming and J lost 0 bases; unmatched junction nucleotides: 9. The CDR3 region is CASVALQGGSYNEQFF. The CDR3 DNA follows: TGTGCCAGCGTCGCGCTACAGGGGGGCTCCTACAATGAGCAGTTCTTC.

The chain combines TRBV15 with TRBJ1-5, with 8 positions matching TRBD1. CDR1 and CDR2 (germline): LNHNV, YYDKDF (reference sequence). After removal of 5 bases from V and 2 bases from J, the junction contained 11 bases not matched to a gene. CDR3 length equals 17 residues. CDR3 DNA: TGTGCCACCAGCGGACTTAAAGACAGGGGTGGCAATCAGCCCCAGCATTTT. Its protein product is CATSGLKDRGGNQPQHF.

The CDR3: CASSLDTQYF. CDR3 in DNA: TGTGCCAGCAGCTTAGATACGCAGTATTTT. The chain carries TRBV5-8 and TRBJ2-3; D not certain. This CDR3 has 10 residues. The V and J ends lost 2 bases and 5 bases respectively, with 0 bases between them. Germline lookup yields CDR1 SGHTS and CDR2 YDEGEE.

This chain connects TRBV5-1 to TRBJ1-3; 7 bases are shared with TRBD1. The CDR3 is made up of 15 amino acids. The trim removed 5 bases at V and 0 bases at J, leaving 5 bases unmatched. The germline CDR1 and CDR2 sequences are SGHRS and YFSETQ. The CDR3 sequence is CASRKGQSSGNTIYF. In DNA form, the CDR3 reads TGCGCCAGCAGAAAGGGACAGAGCTCTGGAAACACCATATATTTT.

V and J are TRBV6-1 and TRBJ2-2; D is unclear. Trimming took 4 bases from V and 3 from J, leaving 6 bases between them. The CDR3 covers 13 residues. Germline values: CDR1 MNHNS, CDR2 SASEGT. The CDR3 coding sequence is TGTGCCAGCAGTGGAAAGTACACCGGGGAGCTGTTTTTT. This encodes CASSGKYTGELFF.

DNA of the CDR3: TGTGCCAGCAGCCCAGCACGGATTTATGGCTACACCTTC. Protein product: CASSPARIYGYTF. The rearrangement uses TRBV5-6 and TRBJ1-2; the D is unclear. Germline-derived CDR1 and CDR2 are SGHDT and YYEEEE. The CDR3 contains 13 residues. V lost 4 bases and J lost 5, with 12 bases in between. The entire variable domain, with the rest obtained from reference TRBV5-6 and TRBJ1-2, is as follows: DAGVTQSPTHLIKTRGQQVTLRCSPKSGHDTVSWYQQALGQGPQFIFQYYEEEERQRGNFPDRFSGHQFPNYSSELNVNALLLGDSALYLCASSPARIYGYTFGSGTRLTVV.

A few counts support this clone. This sequence joins TRBV11-2 and TRBJ1-2; 7 bases are shared with TRBD1. The trim removed 1 base at V and 7 bases at J, leaving 3 bases unmatched. This CDR3 contains 13 residues. Per the germline V gene, CDR1 is SGHAT and CDR2 is FQNNGV. The CDR3 bases are TGTGCCAGCAGCTTAGCAGGGGACAGTGGCTACACCTTC. It codes for CASSLAGDSGYTF.

In nucleotides, the CDR3 is TGCGCCAGCAGCCCGCCGACTGGGAGGGAGACCCAGTACTTC. Its protein product is CASSPPTGRETQYF. The V and J genes are TRBV5-1 and TRBJ2-5; perhaps TRBD2 as D (6 bases). The V end was cut by 4 bases, the J end by 5 bases, with 15 bases between. Germline V gene lookup returns CDR1 SGHRS and CDR2 YFSETQ. The CDR3 has 14 residues.

The chain couples TRBV5-1 to TRBJ2-5; tentatively, D is TRBD1 (5 bases). The V end lost 5 bases, the J end lost 2 bases, and 19 bases lay between the germline ends. Germline CDR1 and CDR2: SGHRS and YFSETQ. This CDR3 is built from 16 residues. The CDR3 sequence: CASSLSPAGLQETQYF. CDR3 DNA: TGCGCCAGCAGTCTTTCCCCAGCAGGGCTACAAGAGACCCAGTACTTC.

The rearrangement links TRBV30 to TRBJ2-3; no reliable D call. CDR3 length equals 12 residues. V gave up 5 bases and J gave up 6 bases, with 12 bases separating them. CDR1 GTSNPN and CDR2 SVGIG come from the germline V gene (reference sequence). The CDR3 sequence: CAWDYSSDTQYF. The CDR3 coding sequence is TGTGCCTGGGATTACTCCTCGGATACGCAGTATTTT.

The V and J genes are TRBV29-1 and TRBJ2-1; D unresolved. Germline loops: CDR1 SQVTM, CDR2 ANQGSEA. CDR3 size: 12 residues. Trimming pared 5 bases from V and 3 bases from J, leaving 8 bases between. The DNA for the CDR3 is TGCAGCGTTCCCGTCCTCTACAATGAGCAGTTCTTC. As protein: CSVPVLYNEQFF.

This clone was recorded only once. CDR3 sequence (DNA): TGTGCCAGCAGCTCCTCTAGCGGGAGGCACAATGAGCAGTTCTTC. It specifies CASSSSSGRHNEQFF. This chain uses TRBV7-2 with TRBJ2-1; 11 bases agree with TRBD2. The ends lost 4 bases at V and 5 bases at J; junction bases unmatched: 4. Germline-derived CDR1 and CDR2 are SGHTA and FQGNSA. The CDR3 loop spans 15 amino acids.

The J gene is TRBJ1-4, the V gene TRBV10-1, with D tentatively TRBD1 (6 bases). V lost 7 bases and J lost 9, with 12 bases in between. From germline, CDR1 is WNHNN and CDR2 SYGVQD (reference sequence). The CDR3 has 12 amino acids. The CDR3 region has the DNA TGCGCCAGCAAAACAGGGAGAAAAAAACTGTTTTTT. Translating gives CASKTGRKKLFF.

The chain is built from TRBV19 and TRBJ2-7, with 11 bases aligning to TRBD2. Germline V gene lookup returns CDR1 LNHDA and CDR2 SQIVND (reference sequence). The CDR3 extends over 15 amino acids. V was clipped by 6 bases and J by 3 bases; unmatched bases: 7. In nucleotides, the CDR3 is TGTGCCAGTAGACCGACTAGCGGGGCCAACTACGAGCAGTACTTC. The encoded protein is CASRPTSGANYEQYF.

The rearrangement links TRBV6-6 to TRBJ2-1; 9 bases agree with TRBD1. With V trimmed by 5 bases and J by 9 bases, 14 bases remained unmatched. Germline V CDR1 and CDR2: MNHNY, SVGAGI (reference sequence). The CDR3 length is 16 residues. The CDR3 region has the DNA TGTGCCAGCAGTCTCGGGACAGGGCTAGGAATCGGTGAGCAGTTCTTC. Translating gives CASSLGTGLGIGEQFF.

The rearrangement joins TRBV7-3 to TRBJ1-2; possible D gene TRBD1, 6 bases. CDR1 is SGHTA, CDR2 FQGTGA, per germline. V lost 0 bases and J 1 base, leaving 12 bases between the germline ends. There are 16 residues in the CDR3. The CDR3 DNA is TGTGCCAGCAGCTTAACTCCGGCACAGGGTAACTATGGCTACACCTTC. Amino acids: CASSLTPAQGNYGYTF.